This T cell receptor (beta chain) was obtained from a study of shared clonotypes between healthy human individuals. Comments on this clone: Antigen specificity is unknown.

General observations from the study: A generally larger estimated richness was seen in naive subsets than in memory subsets. What limited the represented genetic and exposure-history diversity was the small number of donors.

The CDR3 consists of 16 residues. The germline gives CDR1 SNHLY, CDR2 FYNNEI. Deletions cut 3 bases from V and 3 bases from J, with 15 bases between. Each replicate PCR on the sorted subsets used about 0.2 ug DNA (around 30,000 T cell genomes). TCRdb's copy holds only in-frame clones and misses some; the assay was immunoSEQ multiplex PCR. This table has roughly 2.2 million clones, just over 90% appearing once. The chain carries TRBV2 and TRBJ2-1; possible D gene TRBD1, 7 bases. Sequencing used naive CD4+ T cells from PBMCs. The subset denotes: CD45RA+ positively selected. The TCR originated in a man aged 18-30 years in good health. Some clones in this sample may be carry-over from other donors' samples. This CDR3 is CASSDRGARVYNEQFF. CDR3 nucleotide sequence: TGTGCCAGCAGTGACAGGGGGGCCCGGGTCTACAATGAGCAGTTCTTC. The full variable domain, its missing parts supplied by reference TRBV2 and TRBJ2-1, is EPEVTQTPSHQVTQMGQEVILRCVPISNHLYFYWYRQILGQKVEFLVSFYNNEISEKSEIFDDQFSVERPDGSNFTLKIRSTKLEDSAMYFCASSDRGARVYNEQFFGPGTRLTVL.